A single sample is the source of the 8 T cell receptor beta chains below, sequenced in a study of blood T cell repertoires in COVID-19 (TCRdb year 2020). Libraries were prepared through the immunoSEQ multiplex PCR assay. This is the immuneACCESS table as TCRdb keeps it, with only in-frame sequences that have V and J called. A part of the clones is gone; compared with another copy, unresolved V genes explain less than half, and the rest is unexplained. This sample comprises some 150,000 clones, around four fifths of them detected only once. Roughly 8% of the sample rests with the top ten. Sequenced: peripheral blood. These receptor sequences come from a man aged 35-49 years who had recovered from COVID-19.

The chain combines TRBV6-2 or TRBV6-3 with TRBJ2-1; TRBD2 matches at 14 bases. The CDR3 contains 20 residues. The V gene end was trimmed by 5 bases and the J gene end by 0 bases; junction bases not matched to a gene: 12. Germline V gene lookup returns CDR1 MNHEY and CDR2 SVGEGT. The CDR3 DNA is TGTGCCAGCAGTAGTCCAAGCGGGACTAGCGGGGGATTCTCCTACAATGAGCAGTTCTTC. Translated: CASSSPSGTSGGFSYNEQFF.

The CDR3 bases are TGTGCCACCCTGGACCATGGCGGGGAGGGTGAGACCCAGTACTTC. This encodes CATLDHGGEGETQYF. The chain uses TRBV6-5 and TRBJ2-5; 7 nucleotides line up with TRBD2. The CDR3 totals 15 residues. Germline values: CDR1 MNHEY, CDR2 SVGAGI. V shed 10 bases, J shed 5 bases, and the junction held 16 bases outside the gene matches.

This chain connects TRBV6-5 to TRBJ2-2; TRBD1 agrees at 7 bases. Looked up from germline, CDR1 is MNHEY and CDR2 is SVGAGI. The CDR3 is 14 amino acids. The junction had 1 base not matched to a gene; V was cut back by 5 bases and J by 1 base. The CDR3 nucleotides read TGTGCCAGCAGTCGGACAGGGAACACCGGGGAGCTGTTTTTT. Amino acids: CASSRTGNTGELFF.

V is TRBV11-2 and J is TRBJ1-2, with 12 bases identical to TRBD1. The CDR3 is 15 residues long. Germline CDR1 reads SGHAT; CDR2 reads FQNNGV. V lost 1 base to trimming and J lost 8 bases; unmatched junction nucleotides: 5. CDR3 bases: TGTGCCAGCAGCTTAGGGGACAGGGGGCAGCGAGGCTACACCTTC. Translation gives CASSLGDRGQRGYTF.

This clone has a handful of counts. The chain joins TRBV20-1 to TRBJ1-2; D possibly corresponds to TRBD1 (5 bases). V shed 4 bases and J shed 3 bases, with 6 bases lying between them. This CDR3 is 11 amino acids long. Per the germline V gene, CDR1 is DFQATT and CDR2 is SNEGSKA (reference sequence). In DNA form, the CDR3 reads TGCAGTGCTAAGACAGACTATGGCTACACCTTC. As protein: CSAKTDYGYTF.

This chain links TRBV28 with TRBJ1-2, with TRBD1 matching 10 bases. The CDR3 is 13 residues long. Germline CDR1 is MDHEN and CDR2 is SYDVKM. V shed 7 bases, J shed 6 bases, and the junction held 5 bases outside the gene matches. This chain's CDR3 is CASNRGQGDGYTF. The CDR3 DNA reads as TGTGCCAGCAATCGTGGACAGGGGGATGGCTACACCTTC.

The count of this clone is one. As DNA, the CDR3 is TGTGCCAGCAGTTACTCCCGGTACACTGAAGCTTTCTTT. Its translation is CASSYSRYTEAFF. The chain employs TRBV6-5 and TRBJ1-1; D gene unclear. The CDR3 is made up of 13 amino acids. V was cut by 0 bases and J by 3 bases, with 5 bases left in between. CDR1 and CDR2 (germline): MNHEY, SVGAGI.

The rearrangement uses TRBV28 and TRBJ2-3; 11 nucleotides agree with TRBD2. The CDR3 runs 16 residues. The trim removed 4 bases at V and 2 bases at J, leaving 5 bases unmatched. Germline loops: CDR1 MDHEN, CDR2 SYDVKM. Here the CDR3 reads CASSWGLAVLTDTQYF. The CDR3 bases are TGTGCCAGCAGTTGGGGACTAGCGGTCCTCACAGATACGCAGTATTTT.